These 22 T cell receptor beta chains came from one sample sequenced in a study of immune evolution from preneoplasia to lung adenocarcinoma. Produced via immunoSEQ multiplex PCR; TCRdb's table is partial and in-frame only. The top ten hold 8.2% of the sample, which has around 4,300 clones, 60% to 85% seen once. Sample: FFPE adjacent normal lung tissue. These receptors were taken from a donor aged 70 or older with lung adenocarcinoma.

This clone occurred a few times. The chain carries TRBV11-2 and TRBJ1-1, with 7 positions matching TRBD1. Germline V lookup: CDR1 SGHAT, CDR2 FQNNGV. This CDR3 has 18 residues. V lost 7 bases to trimming and J lost 3 bases; unmatched junction nucleotides: 20. The CDR3, as DNA: TGTGCCAGCACCGACAGCCGGACAGGAGGGACCCAGGACACTGAAGCTTTCTTT. Translated: CASTDSRTGGTQDTEAFF.

The gene calls are TRBV11-3 and TRBJ1-1; tentatively, D is TRBD1 (5 bases). From germline, CDR1 is SGHNT and CDR2 YENEEA. Trimming left V 1 base short and J 4 bases short, with 7 bases between. The CDR3 extends over 13 amino acids. The CDR3 region has the DNA TGTGCCAGCAGCTTAGTGGGGGTCACTGAAGCTTTCTTT. It encodes CASSLVGVTEAFF.

The chain links TRBV29-1 to TRBJ1-3; D remains ambiguous. The ends were cut back, 4 bases at V and 1 base at J, with 8 bases in the middle. Germline values: CDR1 SQVTM, CDR2 ANQGSEA. The CDR3 spans 13 residues. This chain's CDR3 is CSVGPQSGNTIYF. CDR3 sequence (DNA): TGCAGCGTTGGCCCCCAGTCTGGAAACACCATATATTTT.

The V call is TRBV2, the J call TRBJ2-4; 7 positions match TRBD2. The CDR3 loop spans 15 amino acids. CDR1 is SNHLY, CDR2 FYNNEI, per germline. V lost 9 bases, J lost 8 bases, and 16 bases stayed unmatched. The CDR3 coding sequence is TGTGCCAGACTTCTCCTAGCGGTCCGAGGGGACATTCAGTACTTC. It translates to CARLLLAVRGDIQYF.

The V call is TRBV5-4, the J call TRBJ1-3; no clear D. The CDR3 spans 18 residues. V lost 2 bases and J 0 bases, leaving 18 bases between the germline ends. Looked up from germline, CDR1 is SGHNT and CDR2 is YYREEE (reference sequence). This chain's CDR3 is CASSLEGQRFTSGNTIYF. As DNA, the CDR3 is TGTGCCAGCAGCTTAGAGGGCCAGCGCTTCACCTCTGGAAACACCATATATTTT.

This chain connects TRBV18 to TRBJ2-5; weak D call: TRBD2 (6 bases). The V end was cut by 3 bases, the J end by 2 bases, with 10 bases between. The CDR3 totals 14 residues. Germline CDR1 reads KGHSH; CDR2 reads LQKENI. The CDR3 region is CASSPPGRQETQYF. CDR3 DNA: TGTGCCAGCTCACCTCCAGGGAGGCAAGAGACCCAGTACTTC.

The rearrangement joins TRBV18 to TRBJ2-2; tentatively, D is TRBD1 or TRBD2 (6 bases each). The CDR3 spans 16 residues. The V gene's germline CDR1 is KGHSH and CDR2 LQKENI. V lost 3 bases to trimming and J lost 2 bases, with 13 bases between them. The CDR3 DNA follows: TGTGCCAGCTCACCTCAAGGGGGGCGAAACACCGGGGAGCTGTTTTTT. Translation: CASSPQGGRNTGELFF. The full variable domain, completed using reference TRBV18 and TRBJ2-2, is NAGVMQNPRHLVRRRGQEARLRCSPMKGHSHVYWYRQLPEEGLKFMVYLQKENIIDESGMPKERFSAEFPKEGPSILRIQQVVRGDSAAYFCASSPQGGRNTGELFFGEGSRLTVL.

The CDR3 coding sequence is TGTGCCAGCAGTTTAACACTCCCTTCTAGCACAGATACGCAGTATTTT. It translates to CASSLTLPSSTDTQYF. The chain uses TRBV27 and TRBJ2-3, with D uncertain. The CDR3 spans 16 residues. Germline assignment: CDR1 MNHEY and CDR2 SMNVEV (reference sequence). V was trimmed by 2 bases and J by 0 bases, leaving 12 bases between them.

The chain links TRBV9 to TRBJ1-1; perhaps TRBD1 as D (5 bases). Germline CDR1 reads SGDLS; CDR2 reads YYNGEE. This CDR3 is built from 14 residues. Trimming removed 3 bases at V and 0 bases at J, with 9 bases between. The CDR3 region is CASSAGTLNTEAFF. As DNA, the CDR3 is TGTGCCAGCAGCGCCGGGACGTTGAACACTGAAGCTTTCTTT.

The sample holds a few counts of this clone. V usage is TRBV6-5 and J usage is TRBJ2-1; TRBD2 aligns across 13 bases. The CDR3 contains 16 residues. Trimming took 4 bases from V and 3 from J; bases not matched to a gene: 3. Germline V gene sequence: CDR1 MNHEY, CDR2 SVGAGI. For the CDR3, the DNA is TGTGCCAGCAGTTTTGGACTAGCGGGAGTCTACAATGAGCAGTTCTTC. Translating it yields CASSFGLAGVYNEQFF.

The gene calls are TRBV4-2 and TRBJ2-1; D is possibly TRBD2 (6 bases). Per the germline V gene, CDR1 is LGHNA and CDR2 is YNFKEQ. The CDR3 runs 16 residues. The V end lost 0 bases, the J end lost 9 bases, and 18 bases lay between the germline ends. This CDR3 reads CASSQEPQRRVGEQFF. The CDR3 DNA reads as TGTGCCAGCAGCCAAGAACCCCAGCGGAGGGTTGGTGAGCAGTTCTTC.

V is TRBV11-2 and J is TRBJ2-5; D is uncertain. Germline CDR1 reads SGHAT; CDR2 reads FQNNGV. The CDR3 loop spans 14 amino acids. V was clipped by 1 base and J by 4 bases, with 10 bases between them. In nucleotides, the CDR3 is TGTGCCAGCAGCTTAGGCAGTCGTGCAGAGACCCAGTACTTC. Its protein is CASSLGSRAETQYF.

As to this clone: One end of the junction does not line up with germline, which may come from a read error. The CDR3 DNA sequence: TGTGCTAGCAGCTCAGGGGGCCAAGAGACCCAGTACTTC. Amino acid sequence: CASSSGGQETQYF. V is TRBV7-7 and J is TRBJ2-5; 7 nucleotides line up with TRBD1. Germline V CDR1 and CDR2: SSHAT, FNYEAQ (reference sequence). There are 13 residues in the CDR3.

This chain links TRBV27 with TRBJ2-7; TRBD2 agrees at 7 bases. The CDR3 has 14 amino acids. The germline V gene encodes CDR1 MNHEY and CDR2 SMNVEV (reference sequence). V gave up 3 bases and J gave up 7 bases; unmatched junction bases: 9. In nucleotides, the CDR3 is TGTGCCAGCAGTTTCGCCGCGGGAGCAAGGGAGCAGTACTTC. It is translated as CASSFAAGAREQYF.

The chain is built from TRBV7-9 and TRBJ1-1; D remains unclear. Germline assignment: CDR1 SEHNR and CDR2 FQNEAQ (reference sequence). The length of the CDR3 is 15 residues. Deletions cut 2 bases from V and 4 bases from J, with 14 bases between. The CDR3 reads CASSLPTVLGTEAFF. CDR3 DNA sequence: TGTGCCAGCAGCTTACCCACAGTGCTGGGCACTGAAGCTTTCTTT.

The chain carries TRBV5-1 and TRBJ1-3, with a weak D call TRBD1 (6 bases). The CDR3 sequence is 18 residues long. CDR1 and CDR2 (germline): SGHRS, YFSETQ. The germline V and J ends were trimmed by 4 bases and 0 bases, with 20 bases remaining between them. The CDR3 spells CASSPGQFRRLSGNTIYF. The CDR3 nucleotides read TGCGCCAGCAGCCCCGGACAGTTTCGCCGGCTCTCTGGAAACACCATATATTTT.

The chain combines TRBV6-5 with TRBJ1-5; TRBD1 matches 8 bases. This CDR3 is built from 15 residues. CDR1 and CDR2 from the germline V gene are MNHEY and SVGAGI. V gave up 6 bases and J gave up 4 bases; unmatched junction bases: 8. As DNA, the CDR3 is TGTGCCAGCAGAGGACAGGGCGGCCCTAATCAGCCCCAGCATTTT. This codes for CASRGQGGPNQPQHF.

The V gene is TRBV10-3, the J gene TRBJ2-3; maybe TRBD2 (6 bases). This CDR3 has 17 amino acids. Germline CDR1 ENHRY, CDR2 SYGVKD. Deletions cut 0 bases from V and 4 bases from J, with 17 bases between. In DNA, the CDR3 is TGTGCCATCAGTGAGTCGATAGGCGGGATGGGGGCAGATACGCAGTATTTT. Its protein product is CAISESIGGMGADTQYF.

CDR3 nucleotides: TGTGCCAGCAGCAACCGACTAGCGTCCTACACCGGGGAGCTGTTTTTT. It specifies CASSNRLASYTGELFF. The J gene is TRBJ2-2, the V gene TRBV2, with TRBD2 matching 8 bases. The CDR3 sequence is 16 residues long. V trimming: 6 bases; J trimming: 3 bases; junction bases outside the gene matches: 9. The germline CDR1 and CDR2 sequences are SNHLY and FYNNEI.

This clone appeared a single time. V gene TRBV5-4 combines with J gene TRBJ2-3; D call uncertain. The V end was cut by 4 bases, the J end by 0 bases, with 6 bases between. Germline V gene lookup returns CDR1 SGHNT and CDR2 YYREEE (reference sequence). The CDR3 is 13 residues long. The CDR3 here is CASSSYSTDTQYF. The CDR3 DNA reads TGTGCCAGCAGCAGTTATAGCACAGATACGCAGTATTTT.

This chain links TRBV4-1 with TRBJ1-2; D remains unclear. CDR1 is MGHRA, CDR2 YSYEKL, per germline. The length of the CDR3 is 14 residues. The V end lost 5 bases, the J end lost 4 bases, and 14 bases lay between the germline ends. In nucleotides, the CDR3 is TGCGCCAGCAGCGGTAACCGAAAGACCTATGGCTACACCTTC. This gives the protein CASSGNRKTYGYTF.

The rearrangement links TRBV30 to TRBJ1-4; 9 bases match TRBD1. Trimming removed 7 bases from V and 4 bases from J; junction bases left unmatched: 7. The CDR3 sequence is 14 residues long. Germline assignment: CDR1 GTSNPN and CDR2 SVGIG (reference sequence). Written as DNA, the CDR3 is TGTGCCTACTCTACGGGACAGGGTAATGAAAAACTGTTTTTT. It is translated as CAYSTGQGNEKLFF.